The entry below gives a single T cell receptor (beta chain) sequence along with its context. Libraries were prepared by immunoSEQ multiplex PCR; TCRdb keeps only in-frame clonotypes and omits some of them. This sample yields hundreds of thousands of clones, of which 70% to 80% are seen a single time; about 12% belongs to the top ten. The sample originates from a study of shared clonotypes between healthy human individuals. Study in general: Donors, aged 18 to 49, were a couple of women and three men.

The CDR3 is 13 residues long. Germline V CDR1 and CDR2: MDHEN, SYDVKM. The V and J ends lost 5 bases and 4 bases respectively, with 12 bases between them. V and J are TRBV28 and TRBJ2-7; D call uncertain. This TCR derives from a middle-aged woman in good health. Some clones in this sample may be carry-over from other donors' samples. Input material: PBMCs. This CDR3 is CASSPDLVYEQYF. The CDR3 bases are TGTGCCAGCAGTCCGGACCTAGTTTACGAGCAGTACTTC.